The 16 T cell receptor beta chains below come from one sample, sequenced in a study of PD-1 blockade in classical Hodgkin lymphoma. Using immunoSEQ multiplex PCR, the repertoire was profiled, and TCRdb retains in-frame clones only, with some absent. The sample contains 20,000 to 25,000 clones, roughly 86% of which appear only once. Time point denoted: cycle 4 day 1 (C4D1), after less than 7 weeks of nivolumab. Relapses following autologous stem cell transplantation were seen in all patients, with brentuximab vedotin exposure varying. Material: peripheral blood mononuclear cells (PBMCs), obtained before the fourth cycle of nivolumab. All receptors derive from a human donor with classical Hodgkin lymphoma.

The CDR3 DNA is TGTGCCAGTAGTTACGTCAGTATGGACACTGAAGCTTTCTTT. This sequence encodes CASSYVSMDTEAFF. The chain employs TRBV19 and TRBJ1-1, with D uncertain. In germline, CDR1 is LNHDA, CDR2 SQIVND (reference sequence). V lost 5 bases to trimming and J lost 3 bases, with 13 bases between them. The CDR3 is made up of 14 amino acids.

This chain uses TRBV7-6 with TRBJ2-7; 8 bases align to TRBD1. The CDR3 totals 16 residues. CDR1 SGHVS and CDR2 FNYEAQ come from the germline V gene. V was clipped by 0 bases and J by 3 bases; unmatched bases: 7. The CDR3 nucleotides are TGTGCCAGCAGCTTAGCCGACAGGGGCATTCACTACGAGCAGTACTTC. Protein sequence: CASSLADRGIHYEQYF.

This clone turned up a few times. V is TRBV28 and J is TRBJ1-4, with a possible D match to TRBD1 (5 bases). Germline V gene data show CDR1 as MDHEN and CDR2 as SYDVKM. The V and J ends lost 6 bases and 6 bases respectively, with 20 bases between them. The CDR3 length is 16 residues. The CDR3 region is CASRSSRERMDEKLFF. Written as DNA, the CDR3 is TGTGCCAGCAGATCATCCAGGGAACGAATGGATGAAAAACTGTTTTTT.

This rearrangement joins TRBV18 to TRBJ2-7, with TRBD1 matching over 7 bases. J lost 6 bases, V lost 2 bases, and 7 bases had no gene match. CDR3 length equals 14 residues. Germline CDR1 KGHSH, CDR2 LQKENI. CDR3 in DNA: TGTGCCAGCTCACCATTTGACAGGGAGTCCGAGCAGTACTTC. Amino acid sequence: CASSPFDRESEQYF.

This clone occurred once. V gene TRBV19 combines with J gene TRBJ1-5; 9 bases are a match to TRBD1. V lost 3 bases and J lost 1; bases outside the gene matches: 10. The CDR3 is 18 amino acids. The germline V gene encodes CDR1 LNHDA and CDR2 SQIVND (reference sequence). The CDR3 protein is CASSILGGTGNSNQPQHF. The CDR3 DNA reads TGTGCCAGTAGTATCCTGGGCGGGACAGGGAACAGCAATCAGCCCCAGCATTTT.

DNA for the CDR3: TGTGCCAGCAGCCAAGATTTAGGGTCTGGAAACACCATATATTTT. Protein sequence: CASSQDLGSGNTIYF. This chain joins TRBV4-2 and TRBJ1-3, with D hard to call. Germline CDR1 LGHNA, CDR2 YNFKEQ. The CDR3 extends over 15 amino acids. The V end lost 0 bases, the J end lost 1 base, and 7 bases lay between the germline ends.

This clone was picked up a small number of times. The chain combines TRBV27 with TRBJ2-7; TRBD2 aligns across 9 bases. The germline V gene has CDR1 MNHEY and CDR2 SMNVEV (reference sequence). Trimming at V came to 2 bases and at J to 5 bases, leaving 10 bases not matched to a gene. The CDR3 is 16 residues long. The CDR3 nucleotides are TGTGCCAGCAGTTTAACAGACAGCGGGAGGTCCCACGAGCAGTACTTC. This codes for CASSLTDSGRSHEQYF.

The CDR3 loop reads CASSLDETQYF. CDR3 DNA sequence: TGCGCCAGCAGCTTGGATGAGACCCAGTACTTC. The gene calls are TRBV5-1 and TRBJ2-5; the D is unclear. The V end was cut by 0 bases, the J end by 5 bases, with 2 bases between. Germline V gene sequence: CDR1 SGHRS, CDR2 YFSETQ. This CDR3 is 11 amino acids long.

The chain combines TRBV5-6 with TRBJ2-1, with TRBD2 matching 8 bases. Germline CDR1 is SGHDT and CDR2 is YYEEEE. This CDR3 is built from 16 residues. Trimming removed 3 bases from V and 4 bases from J; junction bases left unmatched: 9. The CDR3 DNA reads TGTGCCAGCAGCTCCCCTCGTCGGGAGGGGTACAATGAGCAGTTCTTC. It codes for CASSSPRREGYNEQFF.

This chain connects TRBV5-1 to TRBJ1-6; D is unresolved. CDR1 and CDR2 (germline): SGHRS, YFSETQ. The CDR3 is made up of 15 amino acids. Between the trimmed V and J ends, which lost 1 base and 8 bases, there was a span of 13 bases. The CDR3 DNA follows: TGCGCCAGCAGCTTGTTGGGGTTCGGGGATTCACCCCTCCACTTT. Amino acid sequence: CASSLLGFGDSPLHF.

Only a few counts were recorded for this clone. The chain carries TRBV20-1 and TRBJ1-1; D gene uncertain. CDR1 and CDR2 from the germline V gene are DFQATT and SNEGSKA (reference sequence). The V and J ends lost 6 bases and 5 bases respectively, with 10 bases between them. CDR3 length: 11 residues. CDR3 sequence reads: CSAETRTEAFF. The DNA of the CDR3 is TGCAGTGCGGAAACTCGGACTGAAGCTTTCTTT.

V is TRBV19 and J is TRBJ2-1; D gene uncertain. The CDR3 is 11 residues long. Between the trimmed V and J ends, which lost 6 bases and 2 bases, there was a span of 2 bases. Germline CDR1 reads LNHDA; CDR2 reads SQIVND (reference sequence). The CDR3 region has the DNA TGTGCCAGTAGAACCTACAATGAGCAGTTCTTC. This encodes CASRTYNEQFF.

The J gene is TRBJ1-1, the V gene TRBV10-2; 7 bases map to TRBD1. The CDR3 spans 16 residues. The V and J ends lost 2 bases and 4 bases, in that order; junction bases with no gene match: 10. Germline loops: CDR1 WSHSY, CDR2 SAAADI. CDR3 nucleotides: TGCGCCAGCAGTGAGCAGGACAGGAGGGTGAGCACTGAAGCTTTCTTT. It specifies CASSEQDRRVSTEAFF.

The V and J genes are TRBV30 and TRBJ1-1, with D uncertain. V shed 4 bases and J shed 2 bases, with 14 bases lying between them. Germline V gene sequence: CDR1 GTSNPN, CDR2 SVGIG (reference sequence). The CDR3 extends over 14 amino acids. The CDR3 loop is CAWTLGWGNTEAFF. In nucleotides, the CDR3 is TGTGCCTGGACCCTTGGGTGGGGAAACACTGAAGCTTTCTTT.

The chain combines TRBV5-1 with TRBJ1-6; possibly TRBD1 for D (6 bases). CDR3 length: 16 amino acids. Germline V gene lookup returns CDR1 SGHRS and CDR2 YFSETQ. With 1 base removed from V and 10 bases from J, the gap between germline ends came to 18 bases. In nucleotides, the CDR3 is TGCGCCAGCAGCTTGCAATCCAGACAGGCTCGATCACCCCTCCACTTT. Protein: CASSLQSRQARSPLHF.

This sequence joins TRBV27 and TRBJ1-5, with D perhaps TRBD1 (5 bases). This CDR3 is built from 15 residues. Germline CDR1 is MNHEY and CDR2 is SMNVEV (reference sequence). Deletions cut 5 bases from V and 0 bases from J, with 11 bases between. The DNA of the CDR3 is TGTGCCAGCAGTCCGACAGACCTTAGCAATCAGCCCCAGCATTTT. Translation gives CASSPTDLSNQPQHF.